This T cell receptor (beta chain) comes out of a study of tumor and adjacent non-tumor tissue in lung cancer. Across the whole study: On average, productive TCRbeta reads reached a few million per sample.

There are 16 residues in the CDR3. Between the trimmed V and J ends, which lost 6 bases and 0 bases, there was a span of 15 bases. A modified ARM-PCR protocol with three rounds of nested PCR amplified TCRbeta. TCRdb reprocessed the multiplex PCR reads via MiXCR and lists one record per CDR3 protein. In the table there are more than 60,000 distinct CDR3 sequences, roughly 80% of which are singletons. No cell sorting was done before RNA was extracted from the tissue. The source is a woman in her forties or fifties with non-small cell lung cancer. This chain uses TRBV12-3 or TRBV12-4 with TRBJ1-3, with unresolved D. The sequenced material came from lung tumor tissue. Written as DNA, the CDR3 is TGTGCCAGCAGCTTTGACTCCTGGAGCTCTGGAAACACCATATATTTT. Translation gives CASSFDSWSSGNTIYF.